The 32 T cell receptor beta chains presented below share a single source sample, sequenced in a study of blood T cell repertoires in COVID-19. Clones were read by immunoSEQ multiplex PCR, and TCRdb kept only the in-frame ones, dropping some. The sample lists 150,000 to 200,000 clones, about nine tenths seen once, with 2.1% in the top ten. What was sequenced was peripheral blood. These TCRs come from a man aged 65 to 85 with active or convalescent COVID-19.

The J gene is TRBJ1-1, the V gene TRBV19; D ambiguous. Trimming left V 5 bases short and J 0 bases short, with 7 bases between. Germline loops: CDR1 LNHDA, CDR2 SQIVND (reference sequence). The CDR3 is made up of 13 amino acids. CDR3 protein: CASSRGLNTEAFF. In DNA, the CDR3 is TGTGCCAGTAGTCGGGGTCTGAACACTGAAGCTTTCTTT.

The rearrangement links TRBV19 to TRBJ1-6, with a possible D match to TRBD1 (5 bases). The CDR3 has 14 residues. V was pared by 1 base and J by 10 bases, with 11 bases between. Germline V lookup: CDR1 LNHDA, CDR2 SQIVND (reference sequence). CDR3 in amino acids: CASSIGGLGSPLHF. CDR3 nucleotide sequence: TGTGCCAGTAGTATAGGGGGCCTAGGCTCACCCCTCCACTTT.

J is TRBJ1-2 and V is TRBV5-1; D ambiguous. Trimming took 2 bases from V and 4 from J, leaving 12 bases between them. This CDR3 comprises 14 residues. Per germline, CDR1 SGHRS and CDR2 YFSETQ. The CDR3 coding sequence is TGCGCCAGCAGCTTCGGACTGACGGGCTATGGCTACACCTTC. Translation gives CASSFGLTGYGYTF.

This clone was observed once. V is TRBV4-1 and J is TRBJ1-2, with a possible D match to TRBD1 (5 bases). The CDR3 sequence is 15 residues long. Per germline, CDR1 MGHRA and CDR2 YSYEKL. V dropped 1 base and J dropped 6 bases, with 15 bases sitting between them. CDR3 sequence (DNA): TGCGCCAGCAGCCAAGGGGGTCCTCTAGGGGATGGCTACACCTTC. This gives the protein CASSQGGPLGDGYTF.

This clone was observed a handful of times. The chain links TRBV7-9 to TRBJ1-3; no firm D call. In germline, CDR1 is SEHNR, CDR2 FQNEAQ (reference sequence). The CDR3 extends over 13 amino acids. Trimming took 2 bases from V and 4 from J, leaving 6 bases between them. CDR3 sequence (DNA): TGTGCCAGCAGCTTAATGTCGGGAAACACCATATATTTT. This translates into CASSLMSGNTIYF.

The genes are TRBV19 and TRBJ1-4; the D gene is possibly TRBD1 (6 bases). Looked up from germline, CDR1 is LNHDA and CDR2 is SQIVND (reference sequence). The V gene lost 1 base and the J gene lost 0 bases, with 15 bases spanning the gap. The CDR3 is 18 amino acids. CDR3 amino acids: CASSIGTGTRPTNEKLFF. CDR3 in DNA: TGTGCCAGTAGTATAGGAACAGGGACGAGACCAACTAATGAAAAACTGTTTTTT.

The chain employs TRBV28 and TRBJ1-2, with D possibly TRBD1 on 5 matching bases. The CDR3 totals 11 residues. V lost 6 bases to trimming and J lost 5 bases, with 7 bases between them. Germline V gene data show CDR1 as MDHEN and CDR2 as SYDVKM. This CDR3 reads CASSDRYGYTF. CDR3 nucleotide sequence: TGTGCCAGCAGCGACAGATATGGCTACACCTTC.

The J gene is TRBJ2-1, the V gene TRBV4-1; TRBD1 might be the D (6 bases). CDR1 MGHRA and CDR2 YSYEKL come from the germline V gene. The CDR3 spans 13 residues. V lost 5 bases to trimming and J lost 6 bases, with 11 bases between them. CDR3 protein: CASSFDRRNEQFF. DNA of the CDR3: TGCGCCAGCAGCTTCGACAGGCGCAATGAGCAGTTCTTC.

The V gene is TRBV6-5, the J gene TRBJ2-5; TRBD1 agrees at 7 bases. The V gene's germline CDR1 is MNHEY and CDR2 SVGAGI. The CDR3 covers 13 residues. The J segment lost 2 bases and the V segment lost 10 bases, leaving 7 bases of the junction unmatched. The CDR3 loop is CAINRGPQETQYF. The CDR3 region has the DNA TGTGCCATTAACAGGGGACCTCAAGAGACCCAGTACTTC.

This clone was found once. This chain joins TRBV24-1 and TRBJ2-3; 7 positions match TRBD2. The germline CDR1 and CDR2 sequences are KGHDR and SFDVKD. V dropped 4 bases and J dropped 4; count of bases not matched to a gene: 10. This CDR3 contains 16 residues. The CDR3 spells CATSDPRAGEPDTQYF. The CDR3 nucleotides are TGTGCCACCAGTGACCCCCGGGCGGGAGAGCCAGATACGCAGTATTTT.

The CDR3 nucleotides are TGTGCCAGCAGCTTCAACAGACAGGGGCTGGGGGAGACCCAGTACTTC. As protein: CASSFNRQGLGETQYF. This sequence joins TRBV7-2 and TRBJ2-5; 8 bases line up with TRBD1. The CDR3 covers 16 residues. Looked up from germline, CDR1 is SGHTA and CDR2 is FQGNSA. Trimming cost V 3 bases and J 5 bases; bases outside gene matches: 11.

V usage is TRBV11-2 and J usage is TRBJ1-1; weak D call: TRBD1 (5 bases). The V gene's germline CDR1 is SGHAT and CDR2 FQNNGV. The CDR3 runs to 15 residues. V was pared by 6 bases and J by 6 bases, with 20 bases between. The CDR3 nucleotides read TGTGCCAGCAGTGGATTTGGGGGGGGTGGCGCTGAAGCTTTCTTT. The encoded protein is CASSGFGGGGAEAFF. Looking up the rest from reference TRBV11-2 and TRBJ1-1 gives the full variable domain: EAGVAQSPRYKIIEKRQSVAFWCNPISGHATLYWYQQILGQGPKLLIQFQNNGVVDDSQLPKDRFSAERLKGVDSTLKIQPAKLEDSAVYLCASSGFGGGGAEAFFGQGTRLTVV.

The rearrangement uses TRBV5-8 and TRBJ1-2, with 8 bases identical to TRBD1. The germline V gene has CDR1 SGHTS and CDR2 YDEGEE. The CDR3 loop spans 13 amino acids. V lost 5 bases to trimming and J lost 4 bases; unmatched junction nucleotides: 4. CDR3 residues: CASRKGQVYGYTF. For the CDR3, the DNA is TGTGCCAGCAGAAAGGGACAGGTCTATGGCTACACCTTC. Combining the CDR3 with reference TRBV5-8 and TRBJ1-2 gives the whole variable domain EAGVTQSPTHLIKTRGQQATLRCSPISGHTSVYWYQQALGLGLQFLLWYDEGEERNRGNFPPRFSGRQFPNYSSELNVNALELEDSALYLCASRKGQVYGYTFGSGTRLTVV.

V is TRBV29-1 and J is TRBJ2-3, with D maybe TRBD1 (6 bases). This CDR3 region has 15 residues. The germline V gene has CDR1 SQVTM and CDR2 ANQGSEA. V was pared by 7 bases and J by 0 bases, with 17 bases between. CDR3 loop: CSANHGTLSTDTQYF. The CDR3 region has the DNA TGCAGCGCTAACCACGGGACACTTAGCACAGATACGCAGTATTTT.

The V gene is TRBV2, the J gene TRBJ1-4; TRBD1 matches at 8 bases. The V segment lost 6 bases and the J segment 0 bases; nucleotides outside the gene matches: 9. In germline, CDR1 is SNHLY, CDR2 FYNNEI. The CDR3 loop spans 17 amino acids. The CDR3 region is CASRAGTGYATNEKLFF. CDR3 sequence (DNA): TGTGCCAGCAGAGCCGGGACAGGCTATGCAACTAATGAAAAACTGTTTTTT. Combining the CDR3 with reference TRBV2 and TRBJ1-4 gives the whole variable domain EPEVTQTPSHQVTQMGQEVILRCVPISNHLYFYWYRQILGQKVEFLVSFYNNEISEKSEIFDDQFSVERPDGSNFTLKIRSTKLEDSAMYFCASRAGTGYATNEKLFFGSGTQLSVL.

The rearrangement joins TRBV28 to TRBJ2-7; maybe TRBD2 (5 bases). Trimming shortened V by 6 bases and J by 7 bases, and 19 bases separated the two germline ends. The CDR3 has 14 amino acids. Germline V gene data show CDR1 as MDHEN and CDR2 as SYDVKM. The CDR3 nucleotides are TGTGCCAGCAGAAATCGACGGGGTTTAATGGAGCAGTACTTC. Translated: CASRNRRGLMEQYF. Using reference TRBV28 and TRBJ2-7 for the parts outside the CDR3, the full variable domain is DVKVTQSSRYLVKRTGEKVFLECVQDMDHENMFWYRQDPGLGLRLIYFSYDVKMKEKGDIPEGYSVSREKKERFSLILESASTNQTSMYLCASRNRRGLMEQYFGPGTRLTVT.

This sequence joins TRBV28 and TRBJ1-2; no definite D call. Germline V gene sequence: CDR1 MDHEN, CDR2 SYDVKM. V was trimmed by 4 bases and J by 5 bases, leaving 11 bases between them. The CDR3 has 13 residues. The CDR3 is CASSSLPEYGYTF. CDR3 DNA sequence: TGTGCCAGCAGTTCCCTACCCGAATATGGCTACACCTTC.

The chain combines TRBV19 with TRBJ1-3; D is undetermined. V was trimmed by 5 bases and J by 4 bases, leaving 6 bases between them. From germline, CDR1 is LNHDA and CDR2 SQIVND (reference sequence). The CDR3 covers 12 residues. The CDR3 DNA follows: TGTGCCAGTAGTTCACAGGGAAACACCATATATTTT. Translated, it gives CASSSQGNTIYF. The full variable domain, in which reference TRBV19 and TRBJ1-3 provide the parts outside the CDR3, is DGGITQSPKYLFRKEGQNVTLSCEQNLNHDAMYWYRQDPGQGLRLIYYSQIVNDFQKGDIAEGYSVSREKKESFPLTVTSAQKNPTAFYLCASSSQGNTIYFGEGSWLTVV.

The V gene is TRBV28, the J gene TRBJ1-5, with 7 bases matching TRBD1. Germline values: CDR1 MDHEN, CDR2 SYDVKM. The CDR3 extends over 15 amino acids. V lost 2 bases and J lost 11; bases outside the gene matches: 12. The CDR3 protein is CASSLDRATQWAQHF. CDR3 coding DNA: TGTGCCAGCAGTTTAGACAGGGCTACTCAATGGGCCCAGCATTTT.

The chain links TRBV29-1 to TRBJ2-1, with unresolved D. Trimming removed 5 bases from V and 0 bases from J, with 11 bases in between. This CDR3 has 14 amino acids. From germline, CDR1 is SQVTM and CDR2 ANQGSEA. CDR3 loop: CSVLDHSSYNEQFF. The CDR3 DNA follows: TGCAGCGTTCTCGACCACAGCTCCTACAATGAGCAGTTCTTC.

The V and J genes are TRBV27 and TRBJ1-2; 9 nucleotides align to TRBD1. The CDR3 is 13 amino acids. Per germline, CDR1 MNHEY and CDR2 SMNVEV (reference sequence). With V trimmed by 5 bases and J by 8 bases, 6 bases remained unmatched. DNA of the CDR3: TGTGCCAGCAGTAGGGGACAGGGAAGAGGCTACACCTTC. It translates to CASSRGQGRGYTF.

The chain combines TRBV6-5 with TRBJ2-1; 12 positions agree with TRBD2. This CDR3 is built from 16 residues. Per germline, CDR1 MNHEY and CDR2 SVGAGI. J was trimmed by 2 bases and V by 4 bases; bases with no gene match: 3. The CDR3 region has the DNA TGTGCCAGCAGTTCCCGACTAGCGGGGGCCTACAATGAGCAGTTCTTC. Amino acid sequence: CASSSRLAGAYNEQFF.

This chain links TRBV7-9 with TRBJ1-1, with D maybe TRBD1 (5 bases). This CDR3 is built from 14 residues. CDR1 SEHNR and CDR2 FQNEAQ come from the germline V gene (reference sequence). V was pared by 5 bases and J by 0 bases, with 10 bases between. CDR3 in amino acids: CASSRQSMNTEAFF. Here the CDR3 DNA reads TGTGCCAGCAGCCGACAGTCAATGAACACTGAAGCTTTCTTT.

V gene TRBV19 combines with J gene TRBJ1-3, with D unresolved. Germline loops: CDR1 LNHDA, CDR2 SQIVND (reference sequence). The CDR3 length is 14 residues. V was clipped by 8 bases and J by 0 bases, with 11 bases between them. CDR3 region: CASLAGYSGNTIYF. CDR3 DNA sequence: TGTGCCAGTCTGGCGGGGTACTCTGGAAACACCATATATTTT.

The rearrangement links TRBV6-5 to TRBJ2-7; 13 bases map to TRBD2. Germline V gene lookup returns CDR1 MNHEY and CDR2 SVGAGI. Germline trimming cut 5 bases from V and 2 bases from J; bases unmatched to any gene: 3. This CDR3 contains 15 residues. CDR3 sequence reads: CASSRGTSGTYEQYF. The CDR3 nucleotides read TGTGCCAGCAGTCGTGGGACTAGCGGGACCTACGAGCAGTACTTC.

This chain uses TRBV6-5 with TRBJ2-5, with a weak D call TRBD1 (6 bases). The ends were cut back, 6 bases at V and 5 bases at J, with 13 bases in the middle. CDR1 is MNHEY and CDR2 is SVGAGI in the germline V gene. This CDR3 contains 13 residues. The CDR3 nucleotides are TGTGCCAGCAGCACAGGGTCTTGGGAGACCCAGTACTTC. Its translation is CASSTGSWETQYF.

The chain uses TRBV11-3 and TRBJ1-6, with a weak D call TRBD1 (5 bases). V dropped 5 bases and J dropped 7 bases, with 15 bases sitting between them. There are 15 residues in the CDR3. Germline V gene sequence: CDR1 SGHNT, CDR2 YENEEA. The CDR3 DNA follows: TGTGCCAGCAGCCGGGACTCCCGGCAAAATTCACCCCTCCACTTT. It yields the protein CASSRDSRQNSPLHF.

The chain employs TRBV3-1 (or the pseudogene TRBV3-2) and TRBJ1-6; a possible D gene is TRBD1 (5 bases). The V and J ends lost 4 bases and 4 bases respectively, with 8 bases between them. Per the germline V gene, CDR1 is LGHDT and CDR2 is YNNKEL (reference sequence). The CDR3 sequence is 14 residues long. CDR3 loop: CASSRPGYNSPLHF. CDR3 nucleotides: TGTGCCAGCAGCCGCCCAGGGTATAATTCACCCCTCCACTTT.

The chain carries TRBV19 and TRBJ2-3; the D is unclear. CDR1 is LNHDA, CDR2 SQIVND, per germline (reference sequence). The germline V and J ends were trimmed by 6 bases and 1 base, with 11 bases remaining between them. This CDR3 region has 14 residues. For the CDR3, the DNA is TGTGCCAGTAGAGACTCCTGGGGCACAGATACGCAGTATTTT. As protein: CASRDSWGTDTQYF.

V usage is TRBV7-2 and J usage is TRBJ1-2; a weak D match, TRBD1 (6 bases). Germline values: CDR1 SGHTA, CDR2 FQGNSA. The CDR3 has 14 amino acids. V was cut by 5 bases and J by 7 bases, with 17 bases left in between. The CDR3 is CASSPEGGAAGYTF. In DNA form, the CDR3 reads TGTGCCAGCAGCCCAGAAGGGGGGGCGGCTGGCTACACCTTC. Full variable domain (outside the CDR3, taken from reference TRBV7-2 and TRBJ1-2): GAGVSQSPSNKVTEKGKDVELRCDPISGHTALYWYRQSLGQGLEFLIYFQGNSAPDKSGLPSDRFSAERTGGSVSTLTIQRTQQEDSAVYLCASSPEGGAAGYTFGSGTRLTVV.

The V call is TRBV13, the J call TRBJ1-1, with TRBD1 matching over 7 bases. This CDR3 spans 17 amino acids. Trimming cost V 2 bases and J 1 base; bases outside gene matches: 10. Per germline, CDR1 PRHDT and CDR2 FYEKMQ (reference sequence). CDR3 loop: CASSLMGQKLGNTEAFF. In nucleotides, the CDR3 is TGTGCCAGCAGCTTAATGGGACAGAAATTGGGGAACACTGAAGCTTTCTTT.

The genes are TRBV7-2 and TRBJ1-3, with D possibly matching TRBD1 (5 bases). This CDR3 region has 18 residues. Germline CDR1 reads SGHTA; CDR2 reads FQGNSA. V gave up 0 bases and J gave up 0 bases, with 15 bases separating them. The CDR3 region is CASSLAPGRARSGNTIYF. CDR3 bases: TGTGCCAGCAGCTTAGCTCCAGGCAGGGCCCGCTCTGGAAACACCATATATTTT.